The rows below give T cell receptor beta chains drawn from one sample of a study of Ad26.COV2.S vaccination and SARS-CoV-2 variants. Some clones are missing from TCRdb's copy, which holds only in-frame ones; the method was immunoSEQ multiplex PCR. This sample yields about 94,000 clones, of which approximately 82% are seen a single time; roughly 15% belongs to the top ten. The sample consisted of peripheral blood, taken after recovery from COVID-19. Every receptor here comes from a human donor who had recovered from COVID-19. The CDR3 runs from the conserved cysteine through the conserved F or W. A D gene is named only where the DNA matches it firmly. Where a row states a size, it is once, few, many or the class of an expanded clone; other rows omit it.

d_call j_call clone_size v_call cdr3_aa cdr3_nt
NA TRBJ1-1 NA TRBV28 CASSYSASLNTEAFF TGTGCCAGCAGTTATTCGGCTAGTTTGAACACTGAAGCTTTCTTT
NA TRBJ2-1 NA TRBV11-3 CASAGQRGPEEQFF TGTGCCAGCGCGGGCCAGCGAGGTCCGGAGGAGCAGTTCTTC
NA TRBJ2-7 NA TRBV5-1 CASSLQGQAGHEQYF TGCGCCAGCAGCTTGCAGGGGCAGGCCGGGCACGAGCAGTACTTC
NA TRBJ1-2 once TRBV6-2/TRBV6-3 CASSYSAGVSGYTF TGTGCCAGCAGTTACTCGGCGGGGGTCTCTGGCTACACCTTC
TRBD1 TRBJ2-7 NA TRBV27 CASSQRLGQGAYEQYF TGTGCCAGCAGCCAACGTCTGGGGCAGGGGGCATACGAGCAGTACTTC
NA TRBJ1-1 NA TRBV10-3 CAIRMSRGAGAGSTEAFF TGTGCCATCAGGATGTCACGGGGCGCGGGTGCGGGTAGCACTGAAGCTTTCTTT
NA TRBJ1-5 NA TRBV4-1 CASSQGQGGNQPQHF TGCGCCAGCAGCCAAGGTCAGGGTGGGAATCAGCCCCAGCATTTT
NA TRBJ2-7 NA TRBV19 CASSMAGLGGTYEQYF TGTGCCAGTAGTATGGCAGGGCTAGGAGGAACCTACGAGCAGTACTTC
TRBD2 TRBJ2-3 once TRBV5-6 CASSTGLAADTQYF TGTGCCAGCAGCACCGGCCTAGCGGCTGATACGCAGTATTTT
NA TRBJ2-5 NA TRBV7-9 CASSLREETQYF TGTGCCAGCAGCTTAAGGGAAGAGACCCAGTACTTC
NA TRBJ2-7 NA TRBV9 CASSSLGSEQYF TGTGCCAGCAGCTCCTTAGGTTCCGAGCAGTACTTC
TRBD2 TRBJ2-5 NA TRBV13 CASSPEGLAGETQYF TGTGCCAGCAGCCCCGAGGGACTAGCGGGAGAGACCCAGTACTTC
NA TRBJ2-1 NA TRBV29-1 CSGVVGGSYNEQFF TGCAGCGGAGTCGTGGGAGGTTCCTACAATGAGCAGTTCTTC
TRBD2 TRBJ2-6 NA TRBV6-2/TRBV6-3 CASSYTRWEGTVTANVLTF TGTGCCAGCAGTTACACGAGGTGGGAGGGGACTGTCACGGCCAACGTCCTGACTTTC
NA TRBJ1-2 NA TRBV28 CASIPDLRGGYTF TGTGCCAGCATCCCCGATCTGAGGGGTGGCTACACCTTC
NA TRBJ2-5 NA TRBV7-2 CASSLYSRGGNGETQYF TGTGCCAGCAGCTTATATTCCCGGGGCGGGAATGGAGAGACCCAGTACTTC
NA TRBJ1-3 few TRBV4-3 CASSQELGVHSGNTIYF TGCGCCAGCAGCCAAGAATTGGGAGTCCACTCTGGAAACACCATATATTTT
TRBD2 TRBJ2-2 few TRBV19 CASSPKGLAASTGELFF TGTGCCAGTAGTCCGAAGGGACTAGCGGCCAGCACCGGGGAGCTGTTTTTT
NA TRBJ2-2 NA TRBV7-2 CASSLGLNTGELFF TGTGCCAGCAGCTTAGGCCTTAACACCGGGGAGCTGTTTTTT